The rows below give T cell receptor beta chains drawn from one sample of a study of STAT5B mutations in CD4+ large granular lymphocyte leukemia. This table comes from immunoSEQ multiplex PCR, and its TCRdb copy is limited to in-frame clones, with some not included. This table holds about 26,000 clones, 60% to 85% found once. The material sequenced was CD4+ T cells from blood buffy coats. Receptors were obtained from a human donor in good health. The CDR3 runs from the conserved cysteine through the conserved F or W. A D gene is named only where the DNA matches it firmly. Size is omitted from some rows. Given values are once, few, many or a class for expanded clones.

>TRBV2|TRBJ1-1|few|TRBD1
CASSPDRGNTEAFF
TGTGCCAGCAGCCCCGACAGGGGGAACACTGAAGCTTTCTTT
>TRBV19|TRBJ2-1|.|.
CASSIDPSSNEQFF
TGTGCCAGTAGTATAGATCCCTCAAGTAATGAGCAGTTCTTC
>TRBV7-9|TRBJ2-1|.|.
CASRPGVGGYNEQFF
TGTGCCAGCAGACCCGGGGTGGGCGGGTACAATGAGCAGTTCTTC
>TRBV6-1|TRBJ2-3|.|TRBD2
CASSSYSGKTDTQYF
TGTGCCAGCAGTTCATATAGCGGGAAGACAGATACGCAGTATTTT
>TRBV11-2|TRBJ1-4|few|.
CASGALASNEKLFF
TGTGCCAGCGGTGCATTGGCCAGTAATGAAAAACTGTTTTTT
>TRBV7-8|TRBJ1-3|.|.
CASRSGTGQDSGNTIYF
TGTGCCAGCAGATCCGGGACGGGGCAAGACTCTGGAAACACCATATATTTT
>TRBV6-5|TRBJ2-1|once|TRBD1
CASSSQGQTGGFEQFF
TGTGCCAGCAGTTCCCAGGGTCAGACAGGGGGCTTTGAGCAGTTCTTC
>TRBV10-3|TRBJ2-2|.|.
CAISDSSDTGELFF
TGTGCCATTTCTGACTCTTCGGACACCGGGGAGCTGTTTTTT
>TRBV19|TRBJ1-5|few|TRBD1
CASSIGDRDQPQHF
TGTGCCAGTAGTATAGGAGACAGGGACCAGCCCCAGCATTTT
>TRBV15|TRBJ1-1|.|.
CATSTTPGRVGTEAFF
TGTGCCACCAGCACGACGCCCGGCAGGGTGGGAACTGAAGCTTTCTTT
>TRBV5-1|TRBJ2-1|.|TRBD2
CASSLEGLAGSGGEQFF
TGCGCCAGCAGCTTGGAGGGACTAGCGGGAAGCGGCGGTGAGCAGTTCTTC
>TRBV6-5|TRBJ1-2|few|.
CASSYGGQNYGYTF
TGTGCCAGCAGTTACGGGGGGCAAAACTATGGCTACACCTTC
>TRBV19|TRBJ1-6|.|.
CASRREGSPLHF
TGTGCCAGTCGGAGAGAAGGTTCACCCCTCCACTTT
>TRBV19|TRBJ1-4|.|.
CASRIQGRDEKLFF
TGTGCCAGTAGGATCCAGGGTCGGGATGAAAAACTGTTTTTT
>TRBV19|TRBJ1-3|.|.
CASRPGPGYGNSGNTIYF
TGTGCCAGCCGACCAGGGCCGGGATACGGGAACTCTGGAAACACCATATATTTT
>TRBV14|TRBJ1-2|.|.
CASSQGFGGYTF
TGTGCCAGCAGCCAAGGGTTTGGTGGCTACACCTTC
>TRBV28|TRBJ2-2|.|.
CASSSFSSVTGELFF
TGTGCCAGCAGTAGTTTCTCGTCTGTCACCGGGGAGCTGTTTTTT
>TRBV7-9|TRBJ2-5|.|.
CASSRTGGRGETQYF
TGTGCCAGCAGCCGCACCGGGGGGCGGGGGGAGACCCAGTACTTC
>TRBV28|TRBJ2-2|.|.
CASSPVLPGDTGELFF
TGTGCCAGCAGTCCCGTCCTTCCAGGGGACACCGGGGAGCTGTTTTTT
>TRBV6-5|TRBJ1-1|.|.
CASKRSTEAFF
TGTGCCAGCAAACGGAGCACTGAAGCTTTCTTT
>TRBV6-1|TRBJ2-5|.|.
CASSGLQETQYF
TGTGCCAGCAGTGGCCTCCAAGAGACCCAGTACTTC
>TRBV19|TRBJ1-5|few|.
CASSRSNLYSNQPQHF
TGTGCCAGTAGTCGGTCAAATCTTTATAGCAATCAGCCCCAGCATTTT
>TRBV6-4|TRBJ2-2|.|TRBD2
CASSGLAGGGELFF
TGTGCCAGCAGTGGACTAGCGGGAGGCGGGGAGCTGTTTTTT
>TRBV6-5|TRBJ2-5|once|.
CASSPRAHKTETQYF
TGTGCCAGCAGTCCAAGGGCCCACAAAACGGAGACCCAGTACTTC
>TRBV5-1|TRBJ2-5|.|.
CASRGVVEETQYF
TGCGCCAGCAGGGGAGTGGTCGAAGAGACCCAGTACTTC
>TRBV18|TRBJ1-3|few|.
CASSPGRLGNTIYF
TGTGCCAGCTCACCAGGGCGATTAGGAAACACCATATATTTT
>TRBV30|TRBJ2-1|.|.
CAWSLSSYNEQFF
TGTGCCTGGAGCCTTAGCTCCTACAATGAGCAGTTCTTC
>TRBV7-2|TRBJ2-3|few|TRBD2
CASSFLAVTDTQYF
TGTGCCAGCAGCTTTCTAGCGGTCACAGATACGCAGTATTTT
>TRBV4-1|TRBJ1-2|.|.
CASSQETSGYENYGYTF
TGCGCCAGCAGCCAAGAGACCTCGGGGTATGAGAACTATGGCTACACCTTC
>TRBV6-6|TRBJ2-3|once|.
CASGGSEGTDTQYF
TGTGCCAGCGGGGGGTCCGAAGGCACAGATACGCAGTATTTT
>TRBV28|TRBJ1-1|few|.
CASSRRTVEAFF
TGTGCCAGCAGTCGAAGGACGGTTGAAGCTTTCTTT